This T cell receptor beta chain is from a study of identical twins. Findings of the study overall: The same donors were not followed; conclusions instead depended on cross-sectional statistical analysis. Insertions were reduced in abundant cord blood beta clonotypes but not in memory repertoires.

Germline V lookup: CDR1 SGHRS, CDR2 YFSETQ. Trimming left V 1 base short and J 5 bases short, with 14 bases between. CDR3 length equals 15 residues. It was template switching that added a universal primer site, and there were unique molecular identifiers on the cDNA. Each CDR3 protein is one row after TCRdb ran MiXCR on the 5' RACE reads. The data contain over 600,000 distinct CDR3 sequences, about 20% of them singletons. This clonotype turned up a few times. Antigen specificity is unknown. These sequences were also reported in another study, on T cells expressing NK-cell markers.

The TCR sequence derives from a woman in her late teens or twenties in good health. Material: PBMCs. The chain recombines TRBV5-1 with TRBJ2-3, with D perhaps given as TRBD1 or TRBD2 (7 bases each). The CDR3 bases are TGCGCCAGCAGCTTGCAGGGAGGGGGCGAAGATACGCAGTATTTT. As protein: CASSLQGGGEDTQYF.